This TCR beta chain comes out of a study of identical twins. Study conclusions and caveats: Insertions ran lower in abundant cord blood beta clonotypes, though not in memory repertoires.

TCRdb fed the 5' RACE reads into MiXCR, producing one record per CDR3 protein. The profile shows a few hundred thousand distinct CDR3 sequences, approximately 7.1% of them singletons. Germline CDR1 and CDR2: SGDLS and YYNGEE. The CDR3 has 15 residues. V lost 3 bases, J lost 3 bases, and 13 bases lay in between. At least ten counts were recorded for this clonotype. Its cognate antigen is unknown. This sample also belongs to another study, concerning T cells expressing NK-cell markers. That report adds: In sorted CD3+CD56+NKG2C+, CD3+CD56+NKG2C- and CD3+CD56-NKG2C+ T cells, TCR beta repertoires were obtained. An anti-gamma-delta TCR antibody was added in several experiments. It restricted sorting to alpha-beta TCR-expressing T cells.

The sample consisted of CD8+ T cells sorted from blood. The receptor comes from a woman aged 18-30 years in good health. This chain joins TRBV9 and TRBJ1-5; D unclear. DNA for the CDR3: TGTGCCAGCAGCGCGACGACGGAGAACAATCAGCCCCAGCATTTT. Translated, it gives CASSATTENNQPQHF.